Included here is one T cell receptor beta chain sequence, with context. The CDR3 runs 14 residues. Germline assignment: CDR1 SGHTA and CDR2 FQGTGA. V lost 4 bases and J lost 5; bases outside the gene matches: 5. This record belongs to a study of blood T cell repertoires in COVID-19. While infection was still active, Seattle patients were enrolled and then followed longitudinally. As originally analysed: Scientists estimated how many nucleated cells there were by amplifying reference gene primers. TCRdb's copy holds only in-frame clones and misses some; the assay was immunoSEQ multiplex PCR. V, J and clone size derive from that table, while D and trimming were established from the DNA sequence. The table lists about 200,000 clones, roughly 80% of them singletons.

Sample: peripheral blood. The gene calls are TRBV7-3 and TRBJ2-1; 7 bases are a match to TRBD1. This receptor was taken from a man aged 55 to 70 with COVID-19, enrolled during active disease. This CDR3 is CASSSRGQHNEQFF. CDR3 bases: TGTGCCAGCAGCTCAAGGGGACAGCACAATGAGCAGTTCTTC. The entire variable domain, with the rest obtained from reference TRBV7-3 and TRBJ2-1, is as follows: GAGVSQTPSNKVTEKGKYVELRCDPISGHTALYWYRQSLGQGPEFLIYFQGTGAADDSGLPNDRFFAVRPEGSVSTLKIQRTERGDSAVYLCASSSRGQHNEQFFGPGTRLTVL.